This note documents a single TCR beta chain sequence. These data originate in a study of blood T cell repertoires in COVID-19. The overall study: From the United States, Italy and Spain came samples of acute and convalescent COVID-19. Nucleic acid was either cDNA or gDNA, and it came from T cells, B-cell-depleted T cells, or PBMCs.

This CDR3 is 13 amino acids long. V was pared by 0 bases and J by 7 bases, with 11 bases between. From germline, CDR1 is SGHRS and CDR2 YFSETQ. TCRdb's copy holds only in-frame clones and misses some; the assay was immunoSEQ multiplex PCR. The sample lists approximately 170,000 clones; about nine tenths were seen once. A Seattle source enrolled patients during active infection and followed them longitudinally. The sample was peripheral blood. This sequence originates from a man younger than 35 with COVID-19, enrolled during active disease. The chain joins TRBV5-1 to TRBJ2-7; perhaps TRBD1 as D (6 bases). CDR3 coding DNA: TGCGCCAGCAGCTTGGCAGGGGTCGGGGAGCAGTACTTC. Protein: CASSLAGVGEQYF.